This paragraph reports one T cell receptor (beta chain). Using immunoSEQ multiplex PCR, the repertoire was profiled, and TCRdb retains in-frame clones only, with some absent. The sample shows some 200,000 clones, 80% to 90% of them seen only once. The data belong to a study of blood T cell repertoires in COVID-19. The cohort comprised adults aged about 18 to 100 years residing in 20 to 25 US areas. Cohorts were assigned according to the clinical history that participants reported. This TCR was recovered from a woman under 30 in a cohort exposed to, infected with or recovered from COVID-19 (not recorded which). Sequenced input: PBMCs or T cells enriched from blood (not recorded which).

CDR3 nucleotides: TGCGCCAGCAGCTTGATTCCCGTCGAGCCCTACTCTGGAAACACCATATATTTT. It is translated as CASSLIPVEPYSGNTIYF. This chain links TRBV5-1 with TRBJ1-3; D remains ambiguous. CDR1 and CDR2 (germline): SGHRS, YFSETQ. The CDR3 runs 18 residues. Trimming shortened V by 1 base and J by 0 bases, and 17 bases separated the two germline ends.